Following are 13 T cell receptor beta chains from one sample sequenced in a study of T cells expressing NK-cell markers. TCRdb reanalyzed the 5' RACE reads and collapses them to one entry per CDR3 protein, without DNA. This listing includes more than 400,000 distinct CDR3 sequences. Input material: blood T cells: a sorted CD56 or NKG2C T cell subset, CD4+ or CD8+ T cells, or bulk PBMC T cells (not recorded which). The receptors were sampled from a woman aged 18 to 75 in good health.

V usage is TRBV25-1 and J usage is TRBJ2-7. The CDR3 loop spans 14 amino acids. The germline CDR1 and CDR2 sequences are MGHDK and SYGVNS. CDR3 region: CASSSIQSSYEQYF.

V is TRBV27 and J is TRBJ1-5. This CDR3 comprises 13 residues. CDR1 is MNHEY, CDR2 SMNVEV, per germline (reference sequence). The CDR3 sequence: CATSPNSNQPQHF.

CDR3 amino acids: CASSPRDRRETQYF. The gene calls are TRBV5-1 and TRBJ2-5; TCRdb names TRBD1, which stays unverified in the absence of DNA. Germline V gene sequence: CDR1 SGHRS, CDR2 YFSETQ. The CDR3 sequence is 14 residues long.

The genes are TRBV9 and TRBJ2-5; TCRdb lists TRBD2, though no DNA is available to test this call. This CDR3 has 17 residues. Germline CDR1 reads SGDLS; CDR2 reads YYNGEE. The CDR3 loop reads CASSVVAGALGEETQYF.

This chain links TRBV11-2 with TRBJ2-1; absent DNA, TCRdb's TRBD2 call cannot be checked. Germline V gives CDR1 SGHAT, CDR2 FQNNGV. This CDR3 comprises 18 residues. CDR3 region: CASSLIGSGRAFGNEQFF.

The chain employs TRBV5-1 and TRBJ1-4; TCRdb proposes TRBD1, but this gene call is untestable without DNA. From germline, CDR1 is SGHRS and CDR2 YFSETQ. The CDR3 loop spans 14 amino acids. The CDR3 sequence: CASSFGDLNEKLFF.

The rearrangement joins TRBV7-9 to TRBJ2-6. The CDR3 length is 14 residues. From germline, CDR1 is SEHNR and CDR2 FQNEAQ (reference sequence). This CDR3 is CASSLVTGANVLTF. Variable domain in full (rest from reference TRBV7-9 and TRBJ2-6): DTGVSQNPRHKITKRGQNVTFRCDPISEHNRLYWYRQTLGQGPEFLTYFQNEAQLEKSRLLSDRFSAERPKGSFSTLEIQRTEQGDSAMYLCASSLVTGANVLTFGAGSRLTVL.

V and J are TRBV6-4 and TRBJ2-3. The CDR3 is 14 residues long. The germline gives CDR1 MRHNA, CDR2 SNTAGT. The CDR3 spells CASSESSATDTQYF.

The V and J genes are TRBV20-1 and TRBJ2-1; TCRdb's D call of TRBD2 is untestable without DNA. CDR1 is DFQATT and CDR2 is SNEGSKA in the germline V gene (reference sequence). The CDR3 sequence is 17 residues long. This CDR3 reads CSARVAGTSGIHNEQFF.

This chain uses TRBV29-1 with TRBJ2-3; absent DNA, TCRdb's TRBD2 call cannot be checked. This CDR3 contains 15 residues. CDR1 and CDR2 (germline): SQVTM, ANQGSEA. CDR3 sequence reads: CSVDIAGYSTDTQYF.

The chain is built from TRBV28 and TRBJ2-7; TCRdb reports TRBD2, a call that lacks DNA to check it against. Germline CDR1 and CDR2: MDHEN and SYDVKM. The CDR3 spans 13 residues. This chain's CDR3 is CASSYLAHYEQYF. Looking up the rest from reference TRBV28 and TRBJ2-7 gives the full variable domain: DVKVTQSSRYLVKRTGEKVFLECVQDMDHENMFWYRQDPGLGLRLIYFSYDVKMKEKGDIPEGYSVSREKKERFSLILESASTNQTSMYLCASSYLAHYEQYFGPGTRLTVT.

The chain has TRBV20-1 and TRBJ1-1; the TCRdb call, TRBD1, lacks DNA for checking. The V gene's germline CDR1 is DFQATT and CDR2 SNEGSKA (reference sequence). This CDR3 is 13 amino acids long. CDR3 amino acids: CSAAGTANTEAFF.

The rearrangement joins TRBV7-9 to TRBJ2-1; with no DNA, the TCRdb D assignment of TRBD2 cannot be verified. Germline-derived CDR1 and CDR2 are SEHNR and FQNEAQ (reference sequence). The CDR3 extends over 17 amino acids. The CDR3 protein is CASSPGLAGDSYNEQFF.